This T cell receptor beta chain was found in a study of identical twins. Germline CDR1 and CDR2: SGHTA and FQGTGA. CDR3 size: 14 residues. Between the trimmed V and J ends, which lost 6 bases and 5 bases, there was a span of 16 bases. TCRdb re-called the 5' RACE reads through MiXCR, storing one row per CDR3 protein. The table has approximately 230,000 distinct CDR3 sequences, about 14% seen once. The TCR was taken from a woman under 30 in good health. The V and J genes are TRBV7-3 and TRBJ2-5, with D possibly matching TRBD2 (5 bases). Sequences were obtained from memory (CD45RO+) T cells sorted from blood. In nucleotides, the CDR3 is TGTGCCAGCAGTCCCACTAGTCGTGGCGAGACCCAGTACTTC. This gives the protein CASSPTSRGETQYF.